Presented here are 15 T cell receptor beta chains from one specimen sequenced in a study of PD-L1 blockade in urothelial cancer. The protocol was immunoSEQ multiplex PCR, while the TCRdb copy is restricted to in-frame clones and leaves out a portion. The sample has 58,000 or so clones; roughly 79% are singletons. Time point denoted: pretreatment peripheral blood. The material was PBMCs, obtained around atezolizumab (anti-PD-L1) treatment. Receptor source: a man between 65 and 85 years old with urothelial cancer.

The chain employs TRBV5-1 and TRBJ2-3; 7 bases agree with TRBD2. Trimming took 0 bases from V and 1 from J; bases not matched to a gene: 2. Germline loops: CDR1 SGHRS, CDR2 YFSETQ. This CDR3 contains 15 residues. In DNA, the CDR3 is TGCGCCAGCAGCTTGGCCACTAGCGGCACAGATACGCAGTATTTT. Its translation is CASSLATSGTDTQYF. Full variable domain (rest looked up from reference TRBV5-1 and TRBJ2-3): KAGVTQTPRYLIKTRGQQVTLSCSPISGHRSVSWYQQTPGQGLQFLFEYFSETQRNKGNFPGRFSGRQFSNSRSEMNVSTLELGDSALYLCASSLATSGTDTQYFGPGTRLTVL.

The chain recombines TRBV18 with TRBJ2-3, with 11 bases fitting TRBD1. The CDR3 extends over 15 amino acids. Unmatched junction bases numbered 6, after V lost 6 bases and J lost 4 bases. The germline CDR1 and CDR2 sequences are KGHSH and LQKENI. The CDR3 region has the DNA TGTGCCAGCTCCCCGGACAGGGGGCGCGCAGATACGCAGTATTTT. Translated: CASSPDRGRADTQYF.

This sequence joins TRBV6-5 and TRBJ1-2; D perhaps matches TRBD1 (5 bases). Looked up from germline, CDR1 is MNHEY and CDR2 is SVGAGI. The CDR3 totals 13 residues. V lost 7 bases and J 8 bases, leaving 17 bases between the germline ends. The chain's CDR3 is CASTPGGSRGYTF. CDR3 bases: TGTGCCAGCACCCCGGGGGGTTCTCGGGGCTACACCTTC.

The rearrangement uses TRBV10-2 and TRBJ2-7; TRBD2 might be the D (6 bases). Trimming pared 2 bases from V and 4 bases from J, leaving 18 bases between. Germline CDR1 WSHSY, CDR2 SAAADI. The CDR3 contains 16 residues. The CDR3 sequence is CASSELGRGREYEQYF. CDR3 coding DNA: TGCGCCAGCAGTGAGCTCGGGCGGGGCCGAGAATACGAGCAGTACTTC.

The J gene is TRBJ2-1, the V gene TRBV4-1; 7 nucleotides align to TRBD2. The J segment lost 0 bases and the V segment lost 1 base, leaving 6 bases of the junction unmatched. Germline-derived CDR1 and CDR2 are MGHRA and YSYEKL. The CDR3 length is 17 residues. In DNA form, the CDR3 reads TGCGCCAGCAGCCAAGGAATAGCGGGCCGCTCCTACAATGAGCAGTTCTTC. As protein: CASSQGIAGRSYNEQFF.

The chain uses TRBV29-1 and TRBJ2-1; TRBD1 matches at 10 bases. V lost 7 bases to trimming and J lost 10 bases; unmatched junction nucleotides: 13. CDR1 and CDR2 from the germline V gene are SQVTM and ANQGSEA. The CDR3 runs 14 residues. Here the CDR3 reads CSARSGTGVTEQFF. CDR3 coding DNA: TGCAGCGCCCGATCCGGGACAGGGGTCACCGAGCAGTTCTTC.

The V and J genes are TRBV6-4 and TRBJ2-1, with D maybe TRBD2 (6 bases). The CDR3 has 14 amino acids. The V gene lost 2 bases and the J gene lost 3 bases, with 8 bases spanning the gap. Germline CDR1 is MRHNA and CDR2 is SNTAGT. The CDR3 DNA reads TGTGCCAGCAGTGACCGGGGGAACTACAATGAGCAGTTCTTC. Its translation is CASSDRGNYNEQFF.

The rearrangement links TRBV4-1 to TRBJ1-5, with unresolved D. The V end was cut by 4 bases, the J end by 0 bases, with 16 bases between. CDR3 size: 17 residues. Germline CDR1 is MGHRA and CDR2 is YSYEKL. The DNA for the CDR3 is TGCGCCAGCAGCCCCTATGACTCCCGCTATAGCAATCAGCCCCAGCATTTT. It encodes CASSPYDSRYSNQPQHF.

The chain combines TRBV6-1 with TRBJ2-6; D might be TRBD1 (6 bases). V was cut by 8 bases and J by 4 bases, with 15 bases left in between. The CDR3 loop spans 15 amino acids. Germline CDR1 reads MNHNS; CDR2 reads SASEGT. In DNA, the CDR3 is TGTGCCAGCTACAGGGCTAGAATGGGGGCCAACGTCCTGACTTTC. Its translation is CASYRARMGANVLTF.

CDR3 region: CASGRDRWENQPQHF. CDR3 nucleotides: TGTGCCAGTGGAAGGGACAGGTGGGAAAATCAGCCCCAGCATTTT. This chain links TRBV19 with TRBJ1-5, with 8 positions matching TRBD1. The germline gives CDR1 LNHDA, CDR2 SQIVND (reference sequence). The J segment lost 4 bases and the V segment lost 8 bases, leaving 10 bases of the junction unmatched. The CDR3 contains 15 residues. The full variable domain, its missing parts supplied by reference TRBV19 and TRBJ1-5, is DGGITQSPKYLFRKEGQNVTLSCEQNLNHDAMYWYRQDPGQGLRLIYYSQIVNDFQKGDIAEGYSVSREKKESFPLTVTSAQKNPTAFYLCASGRDRWENQPQHFGDGTRLSIL.

The gene calls are TRBV5-5 and TRBJ2-7, with unresolved D. Germline CDR1 SGHKS, CDR2 YYEKEE (reference sequence). The V end lost 6 bases, the J end lost 0 bases, and 13 bases lay between the germline ends. The CDR3 spans 14 residues. The CDR3, as DNA: TGTGCCAGCACTCCCTCAACAGACTCCTACGAGCAGTACTTC. Encoded protein: CASTPSTDSYEQYF.

The gene calls are TRBV6-1 and TRBJ1-1, with 7 nucleotides matching TRBD1. V gave up 6 bases and J gave up 10 bases; unmatched junction bases: 8. The CDR3 extends over 12 amino acids. The germline gives CDR1 MNHNS, CDR2 SASEGT. The CDR3 DNA reads TGTGCCAGCAGAAAACAGGGGAGTCTAGCTTTCTTT. Protein product: CASRKQGSLAFF.

V and J are TRBV19 and TRBJ1-2, with 11 bases aligning to TRBD1. Germline assignment: CDR1 LNHDA and CDR2 SQIVND (reference sequence). The CDR3 runs to 14 residues. V lost 4 bases, J lost 9 bases, and 7 bases stayed unmatched. CDR3 loop: CASSSPGTGGSYTF. Here the CDR3 DNA reads TGTGCCAGTAGTAGTCCCGGGACAGGGGGAAGCTACACCTTC.

This clone was seen only once. The chain couples TRBV5-1 to TRBJ2-3, with 13 bases aligning to TRBD2. Germline CDR1 SGHRS, CDR2 YFSETQ. The trim removed 0 bases at V and 1 base at J, leaving 2 bases unmatched. The CDR3 is 17 amino acids. The CDR3 region has the DNA TGCGCCAGCAGCTTGGTGGGGACTAGCGGGGGCACAGATACGCAGTATTTT. This sequence encodes CASSLVGTSGGTDTQYF.

This clone was picked up one time. The J gene is TRBJ2-1, the V gene TRBV10-3; unclear D gene. Trimming shortened V by 0 bases and J by 2 bases, and 5 bases separated the two germline ends. Germline V gene sequence: CDR1 ENHRY, CDR2 SYGVKD. This CDR3 region has 14 residues. The CDR3 DNA is TGTGCCATCAGTGAGTCAACAGCCTACAATGAGCAGTTCTTC. This codes for CAISESTAYNEQFF.